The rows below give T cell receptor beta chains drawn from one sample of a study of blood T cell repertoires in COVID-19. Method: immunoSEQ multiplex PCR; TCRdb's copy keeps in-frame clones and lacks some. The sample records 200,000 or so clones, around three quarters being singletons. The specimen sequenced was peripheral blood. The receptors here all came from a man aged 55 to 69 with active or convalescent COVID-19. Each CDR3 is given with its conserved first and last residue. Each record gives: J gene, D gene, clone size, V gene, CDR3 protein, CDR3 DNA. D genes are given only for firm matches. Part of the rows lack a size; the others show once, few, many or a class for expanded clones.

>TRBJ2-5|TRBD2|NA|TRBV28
CASSLTSGRAVRSGETQYF
TGTGCCAGCAGCCTTACTAGCGGGAGGGCCGTTCGGAGCGGAGAGACCCAGTACTTC
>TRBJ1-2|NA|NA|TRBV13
CASSPRTPNYGYTF
TGTGCCAGCAGCCCCAGGACACCTAACTATGGCTACACCTTC
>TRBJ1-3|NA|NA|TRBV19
CASSIGGGNTIYF
TGTGCCAGTAGTATCGGAGGGGGAAACACCATATATTTT
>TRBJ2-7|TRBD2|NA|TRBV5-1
CASSLAAGGAYEQYF
TGCGCCAGCAGCTTGGCTGCGGGAGGAGCTTACGAGCAGTACTTC
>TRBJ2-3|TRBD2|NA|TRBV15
CATSLGTSGRWGDTQYF
TGTGCCACCAGCTTAGGGACTAGCGGGAGGTGGGGAGATACGCAGTATTTT
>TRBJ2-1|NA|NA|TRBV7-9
CASTSPGTDNEQFF
TGTGCCAGCACCTCCCCTGGTACGGACAATGAGCAGTTCTTC
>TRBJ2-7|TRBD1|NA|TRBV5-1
CASSPGTANEQYF
TGCGCCAGCAGCCCGGGGACAGCTAACGAGCAGTACTTC
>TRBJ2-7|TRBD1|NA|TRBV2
CASTTGDSYEQYF
TGTGCCAGCACGACAGGGGACTCCTACGAGCAGTACTTC
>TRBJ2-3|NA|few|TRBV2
CASSPPYTDTQYF
TGTGCCAGCAGCCCTCCTTACACAGATACGCAGTATTTT
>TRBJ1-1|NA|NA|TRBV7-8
CASSHPGNTEAFF
TGTGCCAGCAGCCACCCGGGGAACACTGAAGCTTTCTTT
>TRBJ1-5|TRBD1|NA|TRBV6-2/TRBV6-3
CASSYSTGALNQPQHF
TGTGCCAGCAGTTACTCGACAGGGGCCCTCAATCAGCCCCAGCATTTT